The next 19 T cell receptor beta chains were all read from a single sample in a study of cytomegalovirus exposure and HLA in healthy donors. 13 Jbeta primers and 60 Vbeta primers were used for the PCR. Clones were sequenced by immunoSEQ multiplex PCR, and TCRdb holds only the in-frame ones, with some missing. The sample totals 130,000 to 150,000 clones. Sequencing was performed on PBMCs. The receptors stem from a woman aged 45-60 years in good health and CMV-seronegative.

The gene calls are TRBV6-5 and TRBJ1-2, with 11 nucleotides matching TRBD1. V gave up 6 bases and J gave up 7 bases; unmatched junction bases: 10. The CDR3 runs 15 residues. CDR1 is MNHEY and CDR2 is SVGAGI in the germline V gene. The CDR3 sequence is CASSYGQGASSGYTF. Here the CDR3 DNA reads TGTGCCAGCAGCTACGGACAGGGGGCATCTAGTGGCTACACCTTC.

This chain connects TRBV28 to TRBJ1-2, with a possible D match to TRBD1 (5 bases). With 5 bases removed from V and 5 bases from J, the gap between germline ends came to 24 bases. Germline CDR1 and CDR2: MDHEN and SYDVKM. The CDR3 has 17 residues. CDR3 in amino acids: CASSLPSLREVRYGYTF. CDR3 sequence (DNA): TGTGCCAGCAGTCTACCCTCCCTCAGGGAGGTGAGGTATGGCTACACCTTC.

The V call is TRBV18, the J call TRBJ2-2; D may be TRBD1 (6 bases). V gave up 2 bases and J gave up 0 bases, with 7 bases separating them. In germline, CDR1 is KGHSH, CDR2 LQKENI. The CDR3 contains 15 residues. The CDR3: CASSPRDTNTGELFF. DNA for the CDR3: TGTGCCAGCTCACCAAGGGACACGAACACCGGGGAGCTGTTTTTT.

This rearrangement joins TRBV9 to TRBJ1-4; TRBD1 aligns across 8 bases. Losses at the gene ends were 0 bases for V and 4 bases for J; bases not matched to a gene: 2. Germline CDR1 and CDR2: SGDLS and YYNGEE. The CDR3 spans 15 residues. The CDR3 DNA sequence: TGTGCCAGCAGCGTAGCAGGGGGCCTTAATGAAAAACTGTTTTTT. Protein sequence: CASSVAGGLNEKLFF.

The rearrangement links TRBV4-1 to TRBJ2-5; TRBD2 agrees at 9 bases. The V gene's germline CDR1 is MGHRA and CDR2 YSYEKL. This CDR3 has 16 amino acids. With 4 bases clipped from V and 5 bases from J, the junction kept 11 bases outside the gene matches. CDR3 in DNA: TGCGCCAGCAGCCCCTGGTTAGCGGGAGTGGGGGAGACCCAGTACTTC. Residues: CASSPWLAGVGETQYF.

CDR3 amino acids: CASSMGWDNSPLHF. In DNA, the CDR3 is TGTGCCAGTAGTATGGGCTGGGATAATTCACCCCTCCACTTT. This chain joins TRBV19 and TRBJ1-6; D uncertain. The ends were cut back, 3 bases at V and 5 bases at J, with 8 bases in the middle. Germline V CDR1 and CDR2: LNHDA, SQIVND (reference sequence). The CDR3 sequence is 14 residues long.

The V and J genes are TRBV6-4 and TRBJ2-7; possible D gene TRBD1, 6 bases. The CDR3 contains 14 residues. Germline V CDR1 and CDR2: MRHNA, SNTAGT. The V and J ends lost 7 bases and 5 bases respectively, with 18 bases between them. The CDR3 nucleotides read TGTGCCAGCAAAGAGGTCCTCGAGGGGGACGAGCAGTACTTC. Protein: CASKEVLEGDEQYF.

The chain joins TRBV30 to TRBJ1-1; D not certain. V lost 2 bases, J lost 5 bases, and 9 bases lay in between. The CDR3 has 12 residues. Per the germline V gene, CDR1 is GTSNPN and CDR2 is SVGIG (reference sequence). The DNA for the CDR3 is TGTGCCTGGAGTCCTCGGAGAACTGAAGCTTTCTTT. Translated, it gives CAWSPRRTEAFF.

The J gene is TRBJ2-5, the V gene TRBV28; tentative D call: TRBD2 (5 bases). The CDR3 is 14 residues long. V lost 3 bases to trimming and J lost 0 bases, with 8 bases between them. Germline CDR1 reads MDHEN; CDR2 reads SYDVKM. The CDR3 loop reads CASSLSGYQETQYF. CDR3 nucleotides: TGTGCCAGCAGTTTGTCGGGATACCAAGAGACCCAGTACTTC.

About this clone: The junction differs from germline at one of its ends, possibly a read error. The rearrangement uses TRBV14 and TRBJ1-2, with D hard to call. This CDR3 has 15 residues. Germline CDR1 and CDR2: SGHDN and FVKESK. CDR3: CVSSQDFGGYYGYTF. The CDR3 DNA is TGTGTCAGCAGCCAAGATTTTGGCGGCTACTATGGCTACACCTTC.

V is TRBV27 and J is TRBJ2-1; 10 positions match TRBD2. The length of the CDR3 is 14 residues. With V trimmed by 6 bases and J by 6 bases, 5 bases remained unmatched. Germline CDR1 MNHEY, CDR2 SMNVEV (reference sequence). The CDR3 DNA reads as TGTGCCAGCAGGACCGGGACTAGCGTCAATGAGCAGTTCTTC. Protein sequence: CASRTGTSVNEQFF.

The chain uses TRBV5-4 and TRBJ2-5; 7 bases map to TRBD1. The J call may be incorrect, as the DNA end agrees better with TRBJ2-7. This CDR3 has 12 residues. The germline gives CDR1 SGHNT, CDR2 YYREEE (reference sequence). CDR3 sequence reads: CASSRQGYEQYF. The CDR3 DNA sequence: TGTGCCAGCAGCCGACAGGGCTACGAGCAGTACTTC.

The chain recombines TRBV14 with TRBJ2-1; D is perhaps TRBD1 (5 bases). In germline, CDR1 is SGHDN, CDR2 FVKESK. The V end lost 3 bases, the J end lost 9 bases, and 12 bases lay between the germline ends. CDR3 size: 13 residues. The CDR3 sequence is CASSQGMGLEQFF. The CDR3 bases are TGTGCCAGCAGCCAGGGGATGGGGCTTGAGCAGTTCTTC.

The chain is built from TRBV18 and TRBJ2-7; 15 nucleotides line up with TRBD2. V lost 3 bases and J lost 6; bases outside the gene matches: 12. Germline assignment: CDR1 KGHSH and CDR2 LQKENI. CDR3 length: 18 residues. CDR3 coding DNA: TGTGCCAGCTCACCTGGACTAGCGGGAGGGCATCCCTACTTCGAGCAGTACTTC. It encodes CASSPGLAGGHPYFEQYF.

The chain recombines TRBV14 with TRBJ2-1; the D is unclear. There are 13 residues in the CDR3. The germline CDR1 and CDR2 sequences are SGHDN and FVKESK. Between the trimmed V and J ends, which lost 2 bases and 2 bases, there was a span of 4 bases. In DNA form, the CDR3 reads TGTGCCAGCAGCCAAACAGCCTACAATGAGCAGTTCTTC. Amino acids: CASSQTAYNEQFF.

The gene calls are TRBV2 and TRBJ1-1; D perhaps matches TRBD1 (6 bases). Germline assignment: CDR1 SNHLY and CDR2 FYNNEI. Trimming left V 6 bases short and J 4 bases short, with 18 bases between. CDR3 length: 15 residues. In nucleotides, the CDR3 is TGTGCCAGCAGGACAAGACAGGCTCTGGGCACTGAAGCTTTCTTT. It translates to CASRTRQALGTEAFF.

The chain carries TRBV19 and TRBJ2-5, with TRBD2 identical over 8 bases. CDR1 is LNHDA and CDR2 is SQIVND in the germline V gene (reference sequence). CDR3 length: 14 amino acids. J was trimmed by 5 bases and V by 4 bases; bases with no gene match: 6. The CDR3 sequence is CASSSGGPGETQYF. In nucleotides, the CDR3 is TGTGCCAGTAGTAGCGGGGGGCCGGGGGAGACCCAGTACTTC.

The genes are TRBV5-1 and TRBJ2-3; tentatively, D is TRBD2 (6 bases). The germline V gene has CDR1 SGHRS and CDR2 YFSETQ. This CDR3 is 18 amino acids long. V dropped 4 bases and J dropped 3 bases, with 24 bases sitting between them. The CDR3 DNA follows: TGCGCCAGCAGCCTCCCTCGGAGGGAGGCGAAGGGAACAGATACGCAGTATTTT. Protein: CASSLPRREAKGTDTQYF.

The chain has TRBV2 and TRBJ2-3, with D perhaps matching TRBD1 (7 bases). The ends were cut back, 6 bases at V and 2 bases at J, with 15 bases in the middle. This CDR3 contains 15 residues. In germline, CDR1 is SNHLY, CDR2 FYNNEI. CDR3 nucleotide sequence: TGTGCCAGCAGCTACAACAGGGGACTCACAGATACGCAGTATTTT. This sequence encodes CASSYNRGLTDTQYF. Full variable domain (outside the CDR3, taken from reference TRBV2 and TRBJ2-3): EPEVTQTPSHQVTQMGQEVILRCVPISNHLYFYWYRQILGQKVEFLVSFYNNEISEKSEIFDDQFSVERPDGSNFTLKIRSTKLEDSAMYFCASSYNRGLTDTQYFGPGTRLTVL.